This T cell receptor beta chain was captured by sequencing in a study of blood T cell repertoires in COVID-19. Across the study: Spain, Italy and the United States supplied samples that represented acute and convalescent COVID-19.

Authors' analysis steps: Nucleated cell number was recorded as an estimate derived from reference gene primer amplification. Sequencing used immunoSEQ multiplex PCR; TCRdb keeps in-frame clones, though not all of them. That table furnishes V, J and clone size, whereas the DNA furnished D and trimming. Counted here are tens of thousands of clones, 81% occurring once; the ten biggest clones make up about a fifth. Seattle's cohort entered during active infection and was followed longitudinally. The CDR3 sequence is 13 residues long. The germline V gene has CDR1 MDHEN and CDR2 SYDVKM. J lost 7 bases, V lost 4 bases, and 3 bases had no gene match.

This clonotype was sampled from a woman of 80 years or more with COVID-19, enrolled during active disease. The chain employs TRBV28 and TRBJ1-2, with 10 bases that match TRBD1. Sequencing was carried out using peripheral blood. This chain's CDR3 is CASSSGQGGGYTF. The DNA for the CDR3 is TGTGCCAGCAGTTCCGGACAGGGGGGTGGCTACACCTTC.